This T cell receptor (beta chain) stems from a study of blood T cell repertoires in COVID-19. This clone was found once. CDR3 length: 15 residues. Per the germline V gene, CDR1 is SGHTA and CDR2 is FQGTGA. V was pared by 2 bases and J by 8 bases, with 10 bases of the junction left unmatched. Using immunoSEQ multiplex PCR, the repertoire was profiled, and TCRdb retains in-frame clones only, with some absent. The sample lists around 140,000 clones; over 70% were seen once. The receptor comes from a human donor in a cohort sampled during active COVID-19. The V and J genes are TRBV7-3 and TRBJ1-2; 8 nucleotides align to TRBD1. Material for sequencing was peripheral blood. In DNA form, the CDR3 reads TGTGCCAGCAGCTTAGACGGACAGGGACTCGACGGCTACACCTTC. It specifies CASSLDGQGLDGYTF. Drawing the rest from reference TRBV7-3 and TRBJ1-2, the complete variable domain is GAGVSQTPSNKVTEKGKYVELRCDPISGHTALYWYRQSLGQGPEFLIYFQGTGAADDSGLPNDRFFAVRPEGSVSTLKIQRTERGDSAVYLCASSLDGQGLDGYTFGSGTRLTVV.